These 7 T cell receptor beta chains came from one sample sequenced in a study of blood T cell repertoires in COVID-19. Libraries were prepared by immunoSEQ multiplex PCR; TCRdb keeps only in-frame clonotypes and omits some of them. This repertoire shows tens of thousands of clones, 70% to 85% found once; its top ten account for 35%. The sequencing sample was made of peripheral blood. Receptors originate from a woman between 70 and 85 years old with acute or convalescent COVID-19.

The chain combines TRBV27 with TRBJ2-1; D remains ambiguous. Trimming removed 7 bases at V and 0 bases at J, with 10 bases between. Germline values: CDR1 MNHEY, CDR2 SMNVEV (reference sequence). The CDR3 is 14 residues long. CDR3 region: CASNKPNSYNEQFF. The CDR3 DNA reads as TGTGCCAGCAACAAACCAAACTCCTACAATGAGCAGTTCTTC.

The V call is TRBV30, the J call TRBJ2-1, with 7 positions matching TRBD2. This CDR3 has 12 residues. Germline values: CDR1 GTSNPN, CDR2 SVGIG (reference sequence). CDR3: CGGGEAYNEQFF. The DNA for the CDR3 is TGTGGGGGAGGGGAGGCCTACAATGAGCAGTTCTTC.

The J gene is TRBJ1-2, the V gene TRBV2, with 7 bases fitting TRBD1. The CDR3 consists of 15 residues. The ends lost 5 bases at V and 4 bases at J; junction bases unmatched: 10. The germline V gene has CDR1 SNHLY and CDR2 FYNNEI. The CDR3 loop reads CASSSLRDSPYGYTF. Written as DNA, the CDR3 is TGTGCCAGCAGTTCCCTCCGGGACAGTCCCTATGGCTACACCTTC.

The chain has TRBV29-1 and TRBJ1-6; D possibly corresponds to TRBD1 (5 bases). Germline V gives CDR1 SQVTM, CDR2 ANQGSEA. This CDR3 region has 14 residues. Between the trimmed V and J ends, which lost 4 bases and 9 bases, there was a span of 16 bases. The CDR3 nucleotides read TGCAGCGTTGTGACGGGACTCCCTGGTTCACCCCTCCACTTT. The encoded protein is CSVVTGLPGSPLHF.

The chain employs TRBV7-9 and TRBJ1-3; D not certain. The germline V gene encodes CDR1 SEHNR and CDR2 FQNEAQ (reference sequence). The CDR3 is 15 residues long. Trimming left V 3 bases short and J 2 bases short, with 11 bases between. The chain's CDR3 is CASSFGLSAGNTIYF. The CDR3 nucleotides read TGTGCCAGCAGCTTCGGACTATCAGCTGGAAACACCATATATTTT.

The chain recombines TRBV5-1 with TRBJ1-1, with TRBD1 matching over 8 bases. Germline CDR1 is SGHRS and CDR2 is YFSETQ. Trimming cost V 3 bases and J 1 base; bases outside gene matches: 8. This CDR3 region has 16 residues. The CDR3 DNA reads as TGCGCCAGCAGCTCTGACAGGGGCAGGAGGAACACTGAAGCTTTCTTT. Protein product: CASSSDRGRRNTEAFF.

The gene calls are TRBV4-1 and TRBJ2-7, with 7 bases fitting TRBD1. CDR1 is MGHRA and CDR2 is YSYEKL in the germline V gene. The CDR3 consists of 14 residues. The ends lost 3 bases at V and 5 bases at J; junction bases unmatched: 7. Here the CDR3 DNA reads TGCGCCAGCAGCCAGGAGACAGGGCAGAACGAGCAGTACTTC. Amino acid sequence: CASSQETGQNEQYF.